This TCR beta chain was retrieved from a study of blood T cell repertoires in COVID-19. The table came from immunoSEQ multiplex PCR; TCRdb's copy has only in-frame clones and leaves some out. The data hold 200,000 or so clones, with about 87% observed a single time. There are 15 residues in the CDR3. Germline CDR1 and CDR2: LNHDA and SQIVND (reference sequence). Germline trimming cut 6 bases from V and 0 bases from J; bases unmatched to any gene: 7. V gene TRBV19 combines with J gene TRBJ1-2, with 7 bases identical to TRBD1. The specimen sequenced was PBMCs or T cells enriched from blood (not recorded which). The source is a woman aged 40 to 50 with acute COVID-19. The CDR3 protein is CASSRGGMTNYGYTF. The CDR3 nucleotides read TGTGCCAGTAGCCGAGGGGGCATGACTAACTATGGCTACACCTTC. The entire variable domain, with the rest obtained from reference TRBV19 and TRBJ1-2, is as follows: DGGITQSPKYLFRKEGQNVTLSCEQNLNHDAMYWYRQDPGQGLRLIYYSQIVNDFQKGDIAEGYSVSREKKESFPLTVTSAQKNPTAFYLCASSRGGMTNYGYTFGSGTRLTVV.